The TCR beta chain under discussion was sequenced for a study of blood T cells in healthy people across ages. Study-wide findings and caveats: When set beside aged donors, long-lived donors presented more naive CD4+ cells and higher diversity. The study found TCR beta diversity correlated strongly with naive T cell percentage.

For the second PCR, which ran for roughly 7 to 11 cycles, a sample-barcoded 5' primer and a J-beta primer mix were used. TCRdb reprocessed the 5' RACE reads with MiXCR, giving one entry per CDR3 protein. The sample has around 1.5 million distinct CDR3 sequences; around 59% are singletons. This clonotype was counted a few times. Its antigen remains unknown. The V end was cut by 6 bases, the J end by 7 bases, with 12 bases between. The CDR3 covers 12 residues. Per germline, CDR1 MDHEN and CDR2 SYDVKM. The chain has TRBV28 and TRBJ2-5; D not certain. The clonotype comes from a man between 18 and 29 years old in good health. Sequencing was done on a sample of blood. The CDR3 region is CASSPGTGTQYF. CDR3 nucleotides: TGTGCCAGCAGCCCCGGAACTGGGACCCAGTACTTC.